This T cell receptor (beta chain) was observed in a study of blood T cell repertoires in COVID-19. As for the study in general: The samples span acute and convalescent COVID-19 from the United States, Italy and Spain. T cells, B-cell-depleted T cells, or PBMCs provided the cDNA or gDNA that served as material.

The assay was immunoSEQ multiplex PCR, and TCRdb's table has in-frame clones only and misses some. The sample contains hundreds of thousands of clones, about 83% of which appear only once. This TCR derives from a woman aged 50 to 60 who had recovered from COVID-19. The sample consisted of peripheral blood.

The chain's CDR3 is CASSTTGNSNQPQHF. CDR3 in DNA: TGTGCCAGCTCAACGACAGGGAATAGCAATCAGCCCCAGCATTTT. The gene calls are TRBV18 and TRBJ1-5; the match to TRBD1 covers 7 bases. Germline V gene lookup returns CDR1 KGHSH and CDR2 LQKENI. This CDR3 has 15 residues. The ends lost 5 bases at V and 0 bases at J; junction bases unmatched: 4.